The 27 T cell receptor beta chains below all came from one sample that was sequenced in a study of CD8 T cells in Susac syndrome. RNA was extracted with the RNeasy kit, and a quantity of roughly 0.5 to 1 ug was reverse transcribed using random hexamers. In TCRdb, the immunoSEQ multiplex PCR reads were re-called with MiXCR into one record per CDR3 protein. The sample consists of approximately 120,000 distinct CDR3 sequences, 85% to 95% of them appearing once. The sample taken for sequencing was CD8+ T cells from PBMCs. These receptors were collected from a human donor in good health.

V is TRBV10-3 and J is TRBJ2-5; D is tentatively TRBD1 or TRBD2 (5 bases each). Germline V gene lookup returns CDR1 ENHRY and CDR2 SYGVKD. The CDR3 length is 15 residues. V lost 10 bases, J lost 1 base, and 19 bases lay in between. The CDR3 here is CATRPGGGTQETQYF. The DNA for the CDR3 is TGTGCCACTAGACCAGGAGGTGGGACCCAAGAGACCCAGTACTTC.

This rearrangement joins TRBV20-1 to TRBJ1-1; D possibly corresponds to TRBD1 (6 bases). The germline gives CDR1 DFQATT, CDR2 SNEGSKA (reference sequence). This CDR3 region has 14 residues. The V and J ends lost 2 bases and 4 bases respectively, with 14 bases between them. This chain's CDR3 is CSARTGFGGTEAFF. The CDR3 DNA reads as TGCAGTGCTAGAACAGGGTTCGGTGGCACTGAAGCTTTCTTT.

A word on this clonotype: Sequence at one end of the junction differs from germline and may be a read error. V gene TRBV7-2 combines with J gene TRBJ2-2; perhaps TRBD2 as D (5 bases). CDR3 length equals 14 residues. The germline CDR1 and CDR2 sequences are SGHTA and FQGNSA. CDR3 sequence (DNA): TGTGCCAGCAGCTTAGCAGGGAACACCGGGAAGCTGTTTTTT. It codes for CASSLAGNTGKLFF.

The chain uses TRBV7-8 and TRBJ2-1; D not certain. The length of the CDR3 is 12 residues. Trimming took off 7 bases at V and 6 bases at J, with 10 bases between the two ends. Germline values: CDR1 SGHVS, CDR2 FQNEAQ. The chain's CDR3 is CASTDNVNEQFF. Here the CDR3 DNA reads TGTGCCAGCACCGATAATGTCAATGAGCAGTTCTTC.

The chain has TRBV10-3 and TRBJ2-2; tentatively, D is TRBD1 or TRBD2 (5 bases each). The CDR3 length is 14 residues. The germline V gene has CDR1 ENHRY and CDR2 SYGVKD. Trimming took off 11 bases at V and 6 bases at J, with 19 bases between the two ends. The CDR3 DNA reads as TGTGCCTCAGGGCGGGCCACGTCGTCCGGGGAGCTGTTTTTT. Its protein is CASGRATSSGELFF.

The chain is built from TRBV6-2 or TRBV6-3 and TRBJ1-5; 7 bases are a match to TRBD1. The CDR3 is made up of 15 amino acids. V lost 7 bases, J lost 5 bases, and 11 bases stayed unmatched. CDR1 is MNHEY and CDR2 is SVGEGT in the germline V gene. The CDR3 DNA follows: TGTGCCAGCATGCAAACAGGGGAAGGAGATCAGCCCCAGCATTTT. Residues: CASMQTGEGDQPQHF.

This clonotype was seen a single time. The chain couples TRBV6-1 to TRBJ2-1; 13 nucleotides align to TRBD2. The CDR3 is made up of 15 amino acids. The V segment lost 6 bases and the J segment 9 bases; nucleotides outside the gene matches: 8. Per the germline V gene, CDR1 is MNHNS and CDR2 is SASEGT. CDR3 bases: TGTGCCAGCAGACTGACTAGCGGGGGGCTGACTGAGCAGTTCTTC. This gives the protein CASRLTSGGLTEQFF.

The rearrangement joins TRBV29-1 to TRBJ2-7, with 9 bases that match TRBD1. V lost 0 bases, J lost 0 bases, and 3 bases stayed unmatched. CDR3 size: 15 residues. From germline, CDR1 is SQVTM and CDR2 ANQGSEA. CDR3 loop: CSVEDGQGLSYEQYF. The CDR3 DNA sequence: TGCAGCGTTGAAGATGGACAGGGGCTCTCCTACGAGCAGTACTTC.

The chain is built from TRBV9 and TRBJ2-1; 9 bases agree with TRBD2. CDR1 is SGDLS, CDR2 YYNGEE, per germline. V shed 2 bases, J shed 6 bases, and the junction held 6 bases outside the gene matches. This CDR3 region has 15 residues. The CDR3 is CASSVSGGSGNEQFF. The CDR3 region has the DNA TGTGCCAGCAGCGTGAGCGGGGGGTCGGGCAATGAGCAGTTCTTC. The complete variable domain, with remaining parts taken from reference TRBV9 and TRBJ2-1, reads DSGVTQTPKHLITATGQRVTLRCSPRSGDLSVYWYQQSLDQGLQFLIQYYNGEERAKGNILERFSAQQFPDLHSELNLSSLELGDSALYFCASSVSGGSGNEQFFGPGTRLTVL.

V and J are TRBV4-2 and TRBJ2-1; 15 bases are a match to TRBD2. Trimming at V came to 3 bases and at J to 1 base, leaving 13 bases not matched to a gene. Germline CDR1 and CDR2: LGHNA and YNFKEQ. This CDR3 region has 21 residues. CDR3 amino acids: CASSHQAGLAGGPGSYNEQFF. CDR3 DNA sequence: TGTGCCAGCAGCCACCAAGCCGGACTAGCGGGGGGGCCAGGGTCCTACAATGAGCAGTTCTTC.

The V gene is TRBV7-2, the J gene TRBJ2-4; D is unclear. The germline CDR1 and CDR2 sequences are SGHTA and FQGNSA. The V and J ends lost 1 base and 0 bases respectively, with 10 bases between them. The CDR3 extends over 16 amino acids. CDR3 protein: CASSLDTEIAKNIQYF. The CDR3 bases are TGTGCCAGCAGCTTAGATACGGAGATAGCCAAAAACATTCAGTACTTC.

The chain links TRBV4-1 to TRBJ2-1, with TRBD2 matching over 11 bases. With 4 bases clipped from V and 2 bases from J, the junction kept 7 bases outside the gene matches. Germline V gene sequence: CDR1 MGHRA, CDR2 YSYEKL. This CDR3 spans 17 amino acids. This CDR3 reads CASSLGDSGGAYNEQFF. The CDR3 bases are TGCGCCAGCAGCCTGGGCGATAGCGGGGGGGCCTACAATGAGCAGTTCTTC.

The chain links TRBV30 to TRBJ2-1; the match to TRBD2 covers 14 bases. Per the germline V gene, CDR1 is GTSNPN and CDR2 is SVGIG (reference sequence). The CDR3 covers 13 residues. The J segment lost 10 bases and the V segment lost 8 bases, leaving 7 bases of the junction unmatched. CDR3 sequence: CARGLAGAGEQFF. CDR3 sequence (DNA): TGTGCCAGGGGACTAGCGGGAGCAGGCGAGCAGTTCTTC. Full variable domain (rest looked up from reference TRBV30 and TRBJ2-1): SQTIHQWPATLVQPVGSPLSLECTVEGTSNPNLYWYRQAAGRGLQLLFYSVGIGQISSEVPQNLSASRPQDRQFILSSKKLLLSDSGFYLCARGLAGAGEQFFGPGTRLTVL.

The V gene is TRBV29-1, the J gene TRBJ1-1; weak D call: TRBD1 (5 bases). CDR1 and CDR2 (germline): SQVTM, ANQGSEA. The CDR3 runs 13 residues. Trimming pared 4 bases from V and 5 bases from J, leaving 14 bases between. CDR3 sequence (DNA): TGCAGCGTTGGGGGGGAAATGTTGACTGAAGCTTTCTTT. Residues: CSVGGEMLTEAFF.

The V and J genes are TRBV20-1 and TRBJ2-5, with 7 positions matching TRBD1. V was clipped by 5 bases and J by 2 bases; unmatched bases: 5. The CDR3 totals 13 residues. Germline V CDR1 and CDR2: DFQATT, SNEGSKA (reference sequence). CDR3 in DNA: TGCAGTGCTCCCCGGGACAGACAAGAGACCCAGTACTTC. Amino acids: CSAPRDRQETQYF.

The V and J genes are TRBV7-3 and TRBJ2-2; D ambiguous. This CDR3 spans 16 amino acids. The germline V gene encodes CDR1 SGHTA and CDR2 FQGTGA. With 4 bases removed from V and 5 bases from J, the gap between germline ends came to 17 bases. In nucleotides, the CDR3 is TGTGCCAGCAGCTCCCAAAGCCCCCAAAGGACCGGGGAGCTGTTTTTT. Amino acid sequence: CASSSQSPQRTGELFF.

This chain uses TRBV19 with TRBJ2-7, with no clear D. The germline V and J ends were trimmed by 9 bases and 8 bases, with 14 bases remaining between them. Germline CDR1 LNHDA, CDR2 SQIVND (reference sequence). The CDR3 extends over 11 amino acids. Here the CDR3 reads CASVSLGQQYF. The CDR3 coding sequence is TGTGCCAGCGTTTCCCTCGGGCAGCAGTACTTC.

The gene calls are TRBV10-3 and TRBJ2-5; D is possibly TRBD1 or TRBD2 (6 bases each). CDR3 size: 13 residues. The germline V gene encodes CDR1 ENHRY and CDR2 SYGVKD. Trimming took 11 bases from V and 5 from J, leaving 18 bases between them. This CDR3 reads CAVAWQGRETQYF. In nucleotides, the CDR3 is TGTGCCGTTGCCTGGCAGGGGAGGGAGACCCAGTACTTC.

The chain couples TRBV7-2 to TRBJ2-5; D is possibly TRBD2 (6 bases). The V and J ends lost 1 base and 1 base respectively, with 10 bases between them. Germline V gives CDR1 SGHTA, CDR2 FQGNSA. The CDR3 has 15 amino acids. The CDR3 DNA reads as TGTGCCAGCAGCTTAGATCAGGGAGGCCAAGAGACCCAGTACTTC. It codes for CASSLDQGGQETQYF. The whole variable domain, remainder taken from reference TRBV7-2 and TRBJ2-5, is GAGVSQSPSNKVTEKGKDVELRCDPISGHTALYWYRQSLGQGLEFLIYFQGNSAPDKSGLPSDRFSAERTGGSVSTLTIQRTQQEDSAVYLCASSLDQGGQETQYFGPGTRLLVL.

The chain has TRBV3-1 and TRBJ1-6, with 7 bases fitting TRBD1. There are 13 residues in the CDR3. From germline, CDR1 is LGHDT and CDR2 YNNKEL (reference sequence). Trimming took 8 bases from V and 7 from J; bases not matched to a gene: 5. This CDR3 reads CASGARGNSPLHF. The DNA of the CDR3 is TGTGCCAGCGGGGCCAGGGGGAATTCACCCCTCCACTTT.

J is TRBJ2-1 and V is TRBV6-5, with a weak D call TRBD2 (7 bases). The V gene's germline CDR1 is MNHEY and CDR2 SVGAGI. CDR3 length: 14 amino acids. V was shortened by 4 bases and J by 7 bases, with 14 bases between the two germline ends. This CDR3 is CASSLGGPRNEQFF. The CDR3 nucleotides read TGTGCCAGCAGTTTGGGGGGGCCTCGTAATGAGCAGTTCTTC.

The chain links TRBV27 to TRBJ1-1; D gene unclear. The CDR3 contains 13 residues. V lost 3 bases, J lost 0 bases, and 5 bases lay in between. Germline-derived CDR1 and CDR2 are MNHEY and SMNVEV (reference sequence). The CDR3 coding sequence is TGTGCCAGCAGTTTCTTGATGAACACTGAAGCTTTCTTT. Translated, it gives CASSFLMNTEAFF.

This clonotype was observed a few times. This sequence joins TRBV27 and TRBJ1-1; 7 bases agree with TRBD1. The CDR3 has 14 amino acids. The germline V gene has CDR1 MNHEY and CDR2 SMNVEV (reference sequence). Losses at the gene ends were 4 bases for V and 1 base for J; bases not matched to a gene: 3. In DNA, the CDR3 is TGTGCCAGCAGTTCGGGACAGAAGAACACTGAAGCTTTCTTT. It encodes CASSSGQKNTEAFF.

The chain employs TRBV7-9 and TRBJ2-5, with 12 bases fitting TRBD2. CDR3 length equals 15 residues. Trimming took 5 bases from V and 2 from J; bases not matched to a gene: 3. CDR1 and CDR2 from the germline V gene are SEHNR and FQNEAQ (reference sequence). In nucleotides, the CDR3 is TGTGCCAGCAGCCGTACTAGCGGGGGGCAAGAGACCCAGTACTTC. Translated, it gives CASSRTSGGQETQYF. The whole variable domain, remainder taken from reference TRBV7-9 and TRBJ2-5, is DTGVSQNPRHKITKRGQNVTFRCDPISEHNRLYWYRQTLGQGPEFLTYFQNEAQLEKSRLLSDRFSAERPKGSFSTLEIQRTEQGDSAMYLCASSRTSGGQETQYFGPGTRLLVL.

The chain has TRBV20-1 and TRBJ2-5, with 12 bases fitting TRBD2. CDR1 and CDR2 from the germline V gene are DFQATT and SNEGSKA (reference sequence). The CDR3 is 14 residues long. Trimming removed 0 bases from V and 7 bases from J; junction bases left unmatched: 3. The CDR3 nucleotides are TGCAGTGCTAGAGACCTGGGACTAGCGGGGACCCAGTACTTC. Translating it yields CSARDLGLAGTQYF.

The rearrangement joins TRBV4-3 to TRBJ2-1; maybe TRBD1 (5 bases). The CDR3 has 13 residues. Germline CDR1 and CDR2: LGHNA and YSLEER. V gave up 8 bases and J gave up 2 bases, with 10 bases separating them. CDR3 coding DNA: TGCGCCAGCGGGGCGGAGCCCTACAATGAGCAGTTCTTC. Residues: CASGAEPYNEQFF.

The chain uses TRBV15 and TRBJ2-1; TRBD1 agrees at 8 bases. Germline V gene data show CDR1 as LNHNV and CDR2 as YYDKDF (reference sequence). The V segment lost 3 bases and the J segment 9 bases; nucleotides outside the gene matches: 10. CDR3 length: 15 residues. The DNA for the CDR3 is TGTGCCACCAGCAGGGGACGGACAGGGAGCAGTGAGCAGTTCTTC. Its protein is CATSRGRTGSSEQFF.